In its sample, the clone carrying this TCR beta chain was seen a few times. At one end the junction does not follow the germline gene, possibly because of a read error. TCRB transcripts that were expressed got sequenced, as all of the isolated RNA had been reverse transcribed. The data were produced by immunoSEQ multiplex PCR, yet TCRdb's version contains in-frame clones alone and is incomplete. The table lists 200,000 to 250,000 clones, under 13% of them singletons, with approximately 1.3% in the top ten. This entry comes from a study of beta chain features in type 1 diabetes. Per germline, CDR1 SQVTM and CDR2 ANQGSEA. The CDR3 consists of 11 residues.

The chain carries TRBV29-1 and TRBJ1-2; D possibly corresponds to TRBD1 (6 bases). The specimen was central memory CD4+ T cells from blood. The receptor's source is a man aged 18 to 29 in good health. The CDR3 nucleotides read TGCAGCATTGAAGGGGGGCGCGGCTACACCTTC. It encodes CSIEGGRGYTF.